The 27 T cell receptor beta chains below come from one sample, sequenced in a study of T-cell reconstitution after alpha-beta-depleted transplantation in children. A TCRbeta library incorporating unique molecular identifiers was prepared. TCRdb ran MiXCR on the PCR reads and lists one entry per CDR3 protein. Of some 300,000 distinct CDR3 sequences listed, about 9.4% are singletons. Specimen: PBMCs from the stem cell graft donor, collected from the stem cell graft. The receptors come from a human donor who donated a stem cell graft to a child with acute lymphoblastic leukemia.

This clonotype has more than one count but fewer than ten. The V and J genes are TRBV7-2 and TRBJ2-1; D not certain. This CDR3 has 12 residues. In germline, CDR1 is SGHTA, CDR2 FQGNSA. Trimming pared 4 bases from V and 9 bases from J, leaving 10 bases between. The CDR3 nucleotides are TGTGCCAGCAGCTCCGATAGACTTGAGCAGTTCTTC. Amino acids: CASSSDRLEQFF.

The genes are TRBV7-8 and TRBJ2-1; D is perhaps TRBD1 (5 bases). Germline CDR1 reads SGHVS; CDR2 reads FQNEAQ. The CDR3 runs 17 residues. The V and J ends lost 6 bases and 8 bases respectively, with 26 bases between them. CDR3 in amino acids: CASSSFTSSDIGDEQFF. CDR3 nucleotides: TGTGCCAGCAGTTCCTTTACCTCTAGTGATATAGGGGATGAGCAGTTCTTC.

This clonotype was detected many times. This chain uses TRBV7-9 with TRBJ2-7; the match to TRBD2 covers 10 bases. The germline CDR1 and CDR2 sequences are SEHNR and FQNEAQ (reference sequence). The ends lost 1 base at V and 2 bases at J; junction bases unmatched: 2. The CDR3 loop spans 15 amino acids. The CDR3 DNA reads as TGTGCCAGCAGCTTAGGCCTAGCGGGAGCCTACGAGCAGTACTTC. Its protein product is CASSLGLAGAYEQYF. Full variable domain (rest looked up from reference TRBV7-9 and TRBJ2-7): DTGVSQNPRHKITKRGQNVTFRCDPISEHNRLYWYRQTLGQGPEFLTYFQNEAQLEKSRLLSDRFSAERPKGSFSTLEIQRTEQGDSAMYLCASSLGLAGAYEQYFGPGTRLTVT.

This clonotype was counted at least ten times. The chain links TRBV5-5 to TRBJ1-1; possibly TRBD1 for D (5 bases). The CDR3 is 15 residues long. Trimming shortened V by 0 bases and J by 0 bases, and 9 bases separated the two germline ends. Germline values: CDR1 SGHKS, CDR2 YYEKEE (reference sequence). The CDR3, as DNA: TGTGCCAGCAGCTTGGGTCCGGGGCTGAACACTGAAGCTTTCTTT. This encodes CASSLGPGLNTEAFF.

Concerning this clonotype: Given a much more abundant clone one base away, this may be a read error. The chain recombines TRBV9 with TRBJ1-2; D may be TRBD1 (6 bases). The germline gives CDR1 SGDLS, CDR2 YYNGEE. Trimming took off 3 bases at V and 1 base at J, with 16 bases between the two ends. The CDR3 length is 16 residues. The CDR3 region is CASSGYHRDNNYGYTF. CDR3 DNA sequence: TGTGCCAGCAGCGGATACCACAGGGATAATAACTATGGCTACACCTTC.

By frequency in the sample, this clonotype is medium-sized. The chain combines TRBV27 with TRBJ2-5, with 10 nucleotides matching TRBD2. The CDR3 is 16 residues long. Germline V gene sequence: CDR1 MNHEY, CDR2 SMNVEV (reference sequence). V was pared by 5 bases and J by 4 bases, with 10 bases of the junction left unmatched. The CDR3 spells CASSPLAGGRGETQYF. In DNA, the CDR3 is TGTGCCAGCAGTCCCTTAGCGGGAGGTAGAGGAGAGACCCAGTACTTC.

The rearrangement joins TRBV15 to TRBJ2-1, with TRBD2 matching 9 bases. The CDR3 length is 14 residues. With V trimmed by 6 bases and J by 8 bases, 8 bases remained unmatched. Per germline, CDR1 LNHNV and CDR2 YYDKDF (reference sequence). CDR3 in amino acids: CATRVSGGTDEQFF. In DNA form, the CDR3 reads TGTGCCACCAGGGTTAGCGGGGGCACCGATGAGCAGTTCTTC.

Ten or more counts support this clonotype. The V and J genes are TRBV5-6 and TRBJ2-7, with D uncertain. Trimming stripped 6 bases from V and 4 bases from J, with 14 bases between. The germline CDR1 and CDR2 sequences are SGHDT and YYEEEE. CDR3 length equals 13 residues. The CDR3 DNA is TGTGCCAGCACACGTGGCAGAGTGTACGAGCAGTACTTC. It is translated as CASTRGRVYEQYF.

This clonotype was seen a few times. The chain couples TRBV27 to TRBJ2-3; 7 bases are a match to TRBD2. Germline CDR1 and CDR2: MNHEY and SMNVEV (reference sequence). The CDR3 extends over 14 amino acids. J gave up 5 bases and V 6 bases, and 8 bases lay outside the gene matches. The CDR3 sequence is CASRPQLARDTQYF. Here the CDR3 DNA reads TGTGCCAGCAGACCCCAACTAGCGAGAGATACGCAGTATTTT.

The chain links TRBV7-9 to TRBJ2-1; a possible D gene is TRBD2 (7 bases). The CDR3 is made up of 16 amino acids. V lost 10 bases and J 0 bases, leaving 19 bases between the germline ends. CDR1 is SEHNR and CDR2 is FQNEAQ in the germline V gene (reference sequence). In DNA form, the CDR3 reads TGTGCCACCTCCCGCGGGGGCTACATCTCCTACAATGAGCAGTTCTTC. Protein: CATSRGGYISYNEQFF. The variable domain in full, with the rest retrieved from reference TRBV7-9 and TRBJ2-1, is DTGVSQNPRHKITKRGQNVTFRCDPISEHNRLYWYRQTLGQGPEFLTYFQNEAQLEKSRLLSDRFSAERPKGSFSTLEIQRTEQGDSAMYLCATSRGGYISYNEQFFGPGTRLTVL.

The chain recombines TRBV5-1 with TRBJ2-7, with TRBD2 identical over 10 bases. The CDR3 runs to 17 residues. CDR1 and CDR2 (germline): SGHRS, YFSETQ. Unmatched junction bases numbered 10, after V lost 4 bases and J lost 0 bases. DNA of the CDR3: TGCGCCAGCAGCCCACATACTAGCGGGACGCCCTCCTACGAGCAGTACTTC. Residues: CASSPHTSGTPSYEQYF.

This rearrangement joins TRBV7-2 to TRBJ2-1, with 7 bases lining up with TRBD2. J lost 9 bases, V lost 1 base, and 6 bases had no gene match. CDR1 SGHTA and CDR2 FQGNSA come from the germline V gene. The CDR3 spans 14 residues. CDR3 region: CASSLEAGVGEQFF. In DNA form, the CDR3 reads TGTGCCAGCAGCTTAGAGGCGGGGGTGGGTGAGCAGTTCTTC.

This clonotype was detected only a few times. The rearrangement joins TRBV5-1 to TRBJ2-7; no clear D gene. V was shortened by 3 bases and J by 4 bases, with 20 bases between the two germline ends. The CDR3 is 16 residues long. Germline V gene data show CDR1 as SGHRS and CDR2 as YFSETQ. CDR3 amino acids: CASSWGQILDFYEQYF. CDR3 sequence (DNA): TGCGCCAGCAGCTGGGGTCAGATCCTAGACTTTTACGAGCAGTACTTC.

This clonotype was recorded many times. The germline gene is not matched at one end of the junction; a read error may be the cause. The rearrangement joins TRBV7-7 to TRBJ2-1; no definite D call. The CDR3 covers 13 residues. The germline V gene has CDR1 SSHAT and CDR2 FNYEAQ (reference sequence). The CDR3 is CASSLAIYNEQFF. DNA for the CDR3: TGTGCTAGCAGCTTAGCAATCTACAATGAGCAGTTCTTC. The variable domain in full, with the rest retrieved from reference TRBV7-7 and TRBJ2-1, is GAGVSQSPRYKVTKRGQDVTLRCDPISSHATLYWYQQALGQGPEFLTYFNYEAQPDKSGLPSDRFSAERPEGSISTLTIQRTEQRDSAMYRCASSLAIYNEQFFGPGTRLTVL.

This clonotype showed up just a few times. CDR3 sequence: CASSSSLPSGTNTGELFF. In DNA, the CDR3 is TGTGCCAGCAGCTCCTCCCTCCCTAGCGGAACTAACACCGGGGAGCTGTTTTTT. The chain recombines TRBV11-1 with TRBJ2-2; 7 nucleotides align to TRBD2. The ends lost 4 bases at V and 2 bases at J; junction bases unmatched: 13. Germline CDR1 reads SGHAT; CDR2 reads FQDESV (reference sequence). The CDR3 spans 18 residues. Complete variable domain (other parts from reference TRBV11-1 and TRBJ2-2): EAEVAQSPRYKITEKSQAVAFWCDPISGHATLYWYRQILGQGPELLVQFQDESVVDDSQLPKDRFSAERLKGVDSTLKIQPAELGDSAMYLCASSSSLPSGTNTGELFFGEGSRLTVL.

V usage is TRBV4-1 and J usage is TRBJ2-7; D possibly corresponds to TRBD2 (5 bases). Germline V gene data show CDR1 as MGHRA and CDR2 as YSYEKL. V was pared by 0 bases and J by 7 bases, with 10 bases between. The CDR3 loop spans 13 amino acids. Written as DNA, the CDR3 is TGCGCCAGCAGCCAAGATCGGGGTTGGGAGCAGTACTTC. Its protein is CASSQDRGWEQYF.

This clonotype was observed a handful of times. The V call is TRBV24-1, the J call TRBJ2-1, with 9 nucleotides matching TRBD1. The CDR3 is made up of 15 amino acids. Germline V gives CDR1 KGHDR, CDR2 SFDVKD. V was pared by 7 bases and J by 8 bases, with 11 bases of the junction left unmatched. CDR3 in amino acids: CATSHRDREFHEQFF. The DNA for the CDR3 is TGTGCCACCAGCCACCGGGACAGGGAGTTCCATGAGCAGTTCTTC.

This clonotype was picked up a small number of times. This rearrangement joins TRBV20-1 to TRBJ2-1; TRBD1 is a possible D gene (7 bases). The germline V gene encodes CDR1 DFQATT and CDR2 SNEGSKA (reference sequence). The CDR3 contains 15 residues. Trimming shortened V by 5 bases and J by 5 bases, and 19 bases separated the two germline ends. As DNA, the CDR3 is TGCAGTGCTGGCGGGGCCGGGACAGCAAACAATGAGCAGTTCTTC. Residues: CSAGGAGTANNEQFF.

This CDR3 is CASSGGEGTNQPQHF. The CDR3 DNA sequence: TGTGCCAGCAGCGGAGGGGAGGGAACCAATCAGCCCCAGCATTTT. J is TRBJ1-5 and V is TRBV27; D perhaps matches TRBD1 (5 bases). The CDR3 runs 15 residues. Germline V gives CDR1 MNHEY, CDR2 SMNVEV (reference sequence). The ends were cut back, 6 bases at V and 3 bases at J, with 15 bases in the middle.

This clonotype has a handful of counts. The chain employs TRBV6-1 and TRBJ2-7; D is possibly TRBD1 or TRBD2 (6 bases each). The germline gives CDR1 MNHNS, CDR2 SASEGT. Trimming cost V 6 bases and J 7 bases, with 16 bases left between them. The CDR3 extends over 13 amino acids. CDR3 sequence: CASSRPGAGEQYF. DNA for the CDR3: TGTGCCAGCAGCCGCCCGGGGGCGGGAGAGCAGTACTTC.

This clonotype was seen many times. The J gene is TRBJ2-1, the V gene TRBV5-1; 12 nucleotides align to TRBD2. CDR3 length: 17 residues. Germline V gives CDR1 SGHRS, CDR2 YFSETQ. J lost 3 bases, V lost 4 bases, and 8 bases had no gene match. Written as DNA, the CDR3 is TGCGCCAGCAGCCTACGACTAGCGGGAGATGGCTACAATGAGCAGTTCTTC. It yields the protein CASSLRLAGDGYNEQFF.

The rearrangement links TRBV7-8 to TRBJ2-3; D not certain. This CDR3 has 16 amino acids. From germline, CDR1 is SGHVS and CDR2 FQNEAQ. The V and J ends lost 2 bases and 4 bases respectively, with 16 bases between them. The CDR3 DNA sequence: TGTGCCAGCAGCTTATCGGCGTGGGGAAGGGCAGATACGCAGTATTTT. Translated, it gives CASSLSAWGRADTQYF.

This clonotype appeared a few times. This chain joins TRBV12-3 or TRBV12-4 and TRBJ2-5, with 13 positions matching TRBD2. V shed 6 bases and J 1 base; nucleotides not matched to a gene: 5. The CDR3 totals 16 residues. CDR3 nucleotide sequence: TGTGCCAGCAGGGCCGGGACTAGCGGGATCCAAGAGACCCAGTACTTC. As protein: CASRAGTSGIQETQYF.

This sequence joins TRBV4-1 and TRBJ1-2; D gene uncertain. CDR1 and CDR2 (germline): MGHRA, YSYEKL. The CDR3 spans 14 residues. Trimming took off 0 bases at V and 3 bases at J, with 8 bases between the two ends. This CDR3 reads CASSQDYSYYGYTF. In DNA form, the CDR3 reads TGCGCCAGCAGCCAAGATTACAGTTACTATGGCTACACCTTC.

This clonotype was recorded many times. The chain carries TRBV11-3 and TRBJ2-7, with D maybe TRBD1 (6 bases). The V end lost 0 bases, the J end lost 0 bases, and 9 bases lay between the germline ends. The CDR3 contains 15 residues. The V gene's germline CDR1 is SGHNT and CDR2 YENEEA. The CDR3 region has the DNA TGTGCCAGCAGCTTAGAGGCAGGGGACTCCTACGAGCAGTACTTC. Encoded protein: CASSLEAGDSYEQYF.

CDR3 bases: TGTGCCAGCAGCTTACTAGTAAACACTGAAGCTTTCTTT. It translates to CASSLLVNTEAFF. The genes are TRBV7-3 and TRBJ1-1; no reliable D call. Germline CDR1 is SGHTA and CDR2 is FQGTGA. The CDR3 has 13 amino acids. V was shortened by 2 bases and J by 2 bases, with 6 bases between the two germline ends.

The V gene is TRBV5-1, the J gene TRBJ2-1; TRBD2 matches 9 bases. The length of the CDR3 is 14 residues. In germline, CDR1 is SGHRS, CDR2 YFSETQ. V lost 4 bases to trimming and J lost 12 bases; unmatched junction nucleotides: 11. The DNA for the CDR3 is TGCGCCAGCAGCCGAGGGACTAGCCCTGATGCGCAGTTCTTC. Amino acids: CASSRGTSPDAQFF. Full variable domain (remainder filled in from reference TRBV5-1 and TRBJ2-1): KAGVTQTPRYLIKTRGQQVTLSCSPISGHRSVSWYQQTPGQGLQFLFEYFSETQRNKGNFPGRFSGRQFSNSRSEMNVSTLELGDSALYLCASSRGTSPDAQFFGPGTRLTVL.